A selection of T cell receptor beta chains follows, all from one sample in a study of cytomegalovirus exposure and HLA in healthy donors. Sequenced by immunoSEQ multiplex PCR; TCRdb stores in-frame clones only, minus some. The sample lists about 190,000 clones, about 81% seen once, with about 4.8% in the top ten. Sample: PBMCs. The receptors shown here come from a man aged 25-45 years in good health and CMV-seropositive. Each CDR3 is given with its conserved first and last residue. The D gene is left open where the match is weak. Size is stated for part of the rows, as once, few or many counts, or as a class when the clone is expanded.

>TRBJ2-3|.|.|TRBV12-5
CASGLGDSRDDTQYF
TGTGCTAGTGGTTTGGGGGACTCCCGGGATGATACGCAGTATTTT
>TRBJ2-3|.|TRBD2|TRBV7-3
CASSRGGGRTDTQYF
TGTGCCAGCAGTCGGGGGGGCGGACGCACAGATACGCAGTATTTT
>TRBJ2-6|.|.|TRBV15
CATSAPGSGANVLTF
TGTGCCACCAGCGCTCCAGGGTCTGGGGCCAACGTCCTGACTTTC
>TRBJ2-1|.|TRBD1|TRBV6-5
CASSSDGTGLGNEQFF
TGTGCCAGCAGTTCCGACGGGACAGGGTTGGGCAATGAGCAGTTCTTC
>TRBJ1-6|.|.|TRBV7-3
CASSLTLSSPLHF
TGTGCCAGCAGCTTAACGCTTAGCTCACCCCTCCACTTT
>TRBJ2-3|once|.|TRBV6-5
CASSYVNTDTQYF
TGTGCCAGCAGTTACGTCAACACAGATACGCAGTATTTT
>TRBJ2-1|.|TRBD2|TRBV18
CASSPPSSGGRNEQFF
TGTGCCAGCTCACCACCGTCCAGCGGGGGTCGGAATGAGCAGTTCTTC
>TRBJ2-7|.|.|TRBV7-8
CASSYAGVEQYF
TGTGCCAGCAGCTACGCAGGGGTCGAGCAGTACTTC
>TRBJ1-3|.|.|TRBV5-4
CASSTPGTTSGNTIYF
TGTGCCAGCAGCACCCCCGGGACAACCTCTGGAAACACCATATATTTT
>TRBJ2-1|.|.|TRBV7-7
CASSLKSGNEQFF
TGTGCTAGCAGCTTAAAATCGGGTAATGAGCAGTTCTTC
>TRBJ1-6|.|TRBD1|TRBV23-1
CASSQCAGQEYFSPLHF
TGCGCCAGCAGTCAATGCGCCGGACAGGAGTACTTCTCACCCCTCCACTTT
>TRBJ2-7|.|.|TRBV4-2
CASSQGVEGVCEQYF
TGTGCCAGCAGCCAAGGAGTAGAGGGGGTATGCGAGCAGTACTTC
>TRBJ1-5|.|TRBD1|TRBV19
CASYGSDRGGSQPQHF
TGTGCCAGCTACGGGTCGGACAGGGGGGGTAGTCAGCCCCAGCATTTT
>TRBJ2-2|.|TRBD2|TRBV5-6
CASSSLTSGRAEGGELFF
TGTGCCAGCAGCTCGTTGACTAGCGGGAGGGCCGAGGGCGGGGAGCTGTTTTTT
>TRBJ1-1|.|TRBD1|TRBV27
CASSLIGGVVTKAFF
TGTGCCAGCAGTTTGATAGGGGGCGTAGTAACTAAAGCTTTCTTT
>TRBJ2-7|.|.|TRBV27
CASSSYYEQYF
TGTGCCAGCAGTTCTTACTACGAGCAGTACTTC
>TRBJ1-5|.|.|TRBV30
CAWSVGAQPQHF
TGTGCCTGGAGTGTGGGCGCTCAGCCCCAGCATTTT
>TRBJ2-7|.|.|TRBV27
CASSLKGRPAFEQYF
TGTGCCAGCAGTCTTAAGGGGCGCCCCGCGTTCGAGCAGTACTTC
>TRBJ2-7|.|.|TRBV4-3
CASSQDSGSAYEQYF
TGCGCCAGCAGCCAAGATTCCGGGAGCGCCTACGAGCAGTACTTC
>TRBJ2-7|.|TRBD2|TRBV7-8
CASSLRGSGGEQYF
TGTGCCAGCAGCCTAAGGGGTAGCGGGGGCGAGCAGTACTTC
>TRBJ2-7|.|.|TRBV18
CASSPGLAVPYEQYF
TGTGCCAGCTCACCGGGACTCGCGGTGCCCTACGAGCAGTACTTC
>TRBJ2-1|.|.|TRBV10-3
CATTTDSYNEQFF
TGTGCCACCACGACAGACTCCTACAATGAGCAGTTCTTC
>TRBJ2-7|.|TRBD2|TRBV18
CASSPGGTNYEQYF
TGTGCCAGCTCACCAGGAGGGACTAACTACGAGCAGTACTTC
>TRBJ2-7|.|.|TRBV6-5
CASSYDRHPNEQYF
TGTGCCAGCAGTTACGACAGGCACCCCAACGAGCAGTACTTC
>TRBJ2-7|.|TRBD1|TRBV2
CASSEEGAGYYEQYF
TGTGCCAGCAGTGAAGAGGGGGCCGGGTACTACGAGCAGTACTTC
>TRBJ2-7|.|.|TRBV7-9
CASGYWGGQSYEQYF
TGTGCCAGCGGGTACTGGGGGGGGCAATCCTACGAGCAGTACTTC
>TRBJ1-5|.|TRBD1|TRBV30
CACHRDSPNQPQHF
TGTGCCTGCCACCGGGACAGTCCCAATCAGCCCCAGCATTTT
>TRBJ2-1|.|.|TRBV7-3
CASSLSPFGLVSSYNEQFF
TGTGCCAGCAGCTTATCACCGTTCGGACTGGTAAGCTCCTACAATGAGCAGTTCTTC
>TRBJ1-1|.|.|TRBV4-3
CASSQDYYGVEENTEAFF
TGCGCCAGCAGCCAAGATTATTACGGAGTCGAAGAGAACACTGAAGCTTTCTTT
>TRBJ1-1|.|.|TRBV6-5
CASSSGSGYSTEAFF
TGTGCCAGCAGTTCAGGCTCGGGATATTCCACTGAAGCTTTCTTT
>TRBJ2-3|.|TRBD1|TRBV7-7
CASSPGTGRSTDTQYF
TGTGCTAGCAGCCCTGGGACAGGGAGGAGCACAGATACGCAGTATTTT
>TRBJ2-7|.|.|TRBV19
CASPGTQYF
TGTGCCAGCCCGGGTACGCAGTACTTC
>TRBJ2-7|.|TRBD1|TRBV6-5
CASSYSRDRPLEQYF
TGTGCCAGCAGTTACTCCCGGGACAGGCCCTTAGAGCAGTACTTC
>TRBJ2-2|.|TRBD2|TRBV9
CASSLLAGVTGELFF
TGTGCCAGCAGCCTACTAGCGGGGGTTACCGGGGAGCTGTTTTTT
>TRBJ2-3|.|TRBD1|TRBV6-6
CASSSRDRGVDTQYF
TGTGCCAGCAGTTCCCGGGACAGAGGGGTGGATACGCAGTATTTT
>TRBJ2-7|.|.|TRBV11-3
CASGKGQESSYEQYF
TGTGCCAGCGGCAAGGGGCAGGAAAGCTCCTACGAGCAGTACTTC
>TRBJ1-1|.|TRBD1|TRBV11-1
CASSPGQGRTEAFF
TGTGCCAGCAGCCCAGGACAGGGCAGGACTGAAGCTTTCTTT
>TRBJ1-6|few|TRBD1|TRBV19
CATADRGLSPLHF
TGTGCAACAGCGGACAGGGGGCTTTCACCCCTCCACTTT
>TRBJ2-3|once|.|TRBV12-5
CASGLEPNTQYF
TGTGCTAGTGGTTTGGAGCCAAATACGCAGTATTTT